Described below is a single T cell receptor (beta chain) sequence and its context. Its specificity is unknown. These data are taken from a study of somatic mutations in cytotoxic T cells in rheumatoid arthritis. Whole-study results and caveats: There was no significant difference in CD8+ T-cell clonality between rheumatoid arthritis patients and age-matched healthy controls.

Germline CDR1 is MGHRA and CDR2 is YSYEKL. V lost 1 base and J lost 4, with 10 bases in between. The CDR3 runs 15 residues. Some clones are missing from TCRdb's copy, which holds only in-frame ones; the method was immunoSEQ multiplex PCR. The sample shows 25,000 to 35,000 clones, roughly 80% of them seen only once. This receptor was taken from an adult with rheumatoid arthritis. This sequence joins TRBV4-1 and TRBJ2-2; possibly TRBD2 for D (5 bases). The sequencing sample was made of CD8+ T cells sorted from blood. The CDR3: CASSQGSGVTGELFF. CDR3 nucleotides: TGCGCCAGCAGCCAAGGGTCCGGGGTCACCGGGGAGCTGTTTTTT.